The TCR beta chain under discussion was sequenced for a study of regulatory T cells in long-lasting Graves disease. Study conclusions and caveats: TRBV28 was favored in persistent disease, as were TRBJ1-2 and TRBJ2-5.

The CDR3 loop spans 16 amino acids. The V gene's germline CDR1 is KGHDR and CDR2 SFDVKD. V dropped 3 bases and J dropped 0 bases, with 11 bases sitting between them. Time point defined: newly diagnosed GD, antithyroid drugs for less than 3 months. Construction of the TCR library relied on RNA isolated from PBMCs. Arm-PCR of CDR3 regions and iRepertoire HTBI primers were the basis on which TCR beta libraries were built. From the multiplex PCR reads, TCRdb called clonotypes with MiXCR, one entry per CDR3 protein. The sample holds some 560,000 distinct CDR3 sequences, around 15% seen once. This clonotype was observed a few times. The antigen remains unidentified. This sample was shared with a second study, whose subject was T cells in Graves' hyperthyroidism and ophthalmopathy. As reported in that work: The HTBI set primed first-round TCR CDR3 RT-PCR. The model forecast ophthalmopathy, anticipating it by a median 6.5 months before onset.

The TCR was taken from a middle-aged woman with Graves disease. The chain has TRBV24-1 and TRBJ2-1; no definite D call. Here the sequenced sample was peripheral blood mononuclear cells (PBMCs), taken at new diagnosis, from a patient treated with antithyroid drugs. The CDR3 is CATSDKTTNSYNEQFF. The CDR3 DNA reads TGTGCCACCAGTGATAAGACCACGAACTCCTACAATGAGCAGTTCTTC.